This T cell receptor (beta chain) was recovered during a study of T-cell memory formation after mild COVID-19. This clonotype was observed a few times. TCRdb fed the 5' RACE reads into MiXCR, producing one record per CDR3 protein. This sample has approximately 500,000 distinct CDR3 sequences; 20% to 30% occur once, and the top ten carry 12%. The V gene's germline CDR1 is SQVTM and CDR2 ANQGSEA. V was cut by 4 bases and J by 0 bases, with 9 bases left in between. The CDR3 is 14 residues long. The sample was PBMCs or a T cell subset sorted from them (not recorded which). The chain couples TRBV29-1 to TRBJ2-2; D remains unclear. The origin of this receptor is an adult woman who had mild COVID-19 (a few samples of this study predate the infection). Cell type and time point are not known. CDR3 amino acids: CSVVEDPNTGELFF. Here the CDR3 DNA reads TGCAGCGTTGTCGAGGACCCGAACACCGGGGAGCTGTTTTTT.